This entry lists 29 T cell receptor beta chains sequenced from one sample in a study of monozygotic twins with inflammatory bowel disease. From the 5' RACE reads, TCRdb lists one entry per CDR3 protein and no DNA. The ten most abundant clones cover 2% to 2.5% of a sample with 350,000 to 550,000 distinct CDR3 sequences. Material: blood. These receptors were collected from a human donor with ulcerative colitis or Crohn's disease, or a healthy co-twin of an affected twin (not recorded which).

This chain's CDR3 is CASSLRDRPLEQYF. This chain joins TRBV18 and TRBJ2-7; TCRdb selects TRBD1, and the lack of DNA leaves this call unchecked. In germline, CDR1 is KGHSH, CDR2 LQKENI. CDR3 length: 14 amino acids.

The chain uses TRBV18 and TRBJ2-3; TCRdb's assignment of TRBD2 cannot be checked, as there is no DNA. This CDR3 has 16 amino acids. The germline V gene encodes CDR1 KGHSH and CDR2 LQKENI. CDR3 amino acids: CASSPPIAGGPNTQYF.

V and J are TRBV20-1 and TRBJ2-7; the TRBD1 assignment by TCRdb is unverifiable without DNA. The CDR3 has 14 amino acids. The V gene's germline CDR1 is DFQATT and CDR2 SNEGSKA (reference sequence). CDR3 loop: CSAVPGTGVYEQYF.

This chain uses TRBV2 with TRBJ1-1. Germline CDR1 and CDR2: SNHLY and FYNNEI. The CDR3 covers 11 residues. This CDR3 reads CASTLFQEAFF.

The chain recombines TRBV7-9 with TRBJ1-2. CDR3 length: 13 amino acids. From germline, CDR1 is SEHNR and CDR2 FQNEAQ (reference sequence). The CDR3 reads CASSLIGLSGYTF.

CDR3: CASSSELALKYNEQFF. The chain couples TRBV28 to TRBJ2-1; TCRdb reports TRBD2, a call that lacks DNA to check it against. Germline CDR1 is MDHEN and CDR2 is SYDVKM. The length of the CDR3 is 16 residues.

The chain has TRBV5-1 and TRBJ2-1; the TCRdb call, TRBD1, lacks DNA for checking. Per germline, CDR1 SGHRS and CDR2 YFSETQ. This CDR3 region has 14 residues. The CDR3 reads CASSAGTEYNEQFF.

The chain uses TRBV18 and TRBJ2-2; TCRdb names TRBD2, which stays unverified in the absence of DNA. The CDR3 totals 13 residues. The germline CDR1 and CDR2 sequences are KGHSH and LQKENI. The CDR3 loop reads CASSQGESGELFF.

The chain joins TRBV5-1 to TRBJ2-3; TCRdb proposes TRBD2, but this gene call is untestable without DNA. The CDR3 sequence is 13 residues long. Per germline, CDR1 SGHRS and CDR2 YFSETQ. This CDR3 is CAGSAGNTDTQYF.

The V and J genes are TRBV6-2 or TRBV6-3 and TRBJ2-4. Germline CDR1 and CDR2: MNHEY and SVGEGT. This CDR3 has 17 residues. CDR3 sequence: CASSYSRGYTAKNIQYF.

This chain joins TRBV20-1 and TRBJ1-1; the D gene TCRdb calls, TRBD1, cannot be checked with no DNA. The CDR3 totals 13 residues. Germline CDR1 is DFQATT and CDR2 is SNEGSKA (reference sequence). CDR3 in amino acids: CSAREGGETEAFF.

The gene calls are TRBV28 and TRBJ2-7; TCRdb returns TRBD2, unconfirmable since there is no DNA. The CDR3 runs 17 residues. Germline V gene lookup returns CDR1 MDHEN and CDR2 SYDVKM. CDR3: CASSSHGGLAADYEQYF.

This chain connects TRBV7-2 to TRBJ2-7; TCRdb returns TRBD1, unconfirmable since there is no DNA. Germline values: CDR1 SGHTA, CDR2 FQGNSA. CDR3 length: 15 residues. CDR3 region: CASSLAGQGLGEQYF.

This chain links TRBV3-1 with TRBJ1-1; lacking DNA, the TRBD1 call made by TCRdb goes unchecked. The CDR3 has 14 residues. The V gene's germline CDR1 is LGHDT and CDR2 YNNKEL (reference sequence). The CDR3 here is CASSQVGRGPEAFF.

The rearrangement links TRBV6-2 or TRBV6-3 to TRBJ2-2. The CDR3 has 12 residues. Germline CDR1 and CDR2: MNHEY and SVGEGT. Here the CDR3 reads CASREPTGELFF.

The chain is built from TRBV5-1 and TRBJ2-3. The germline V gene encodes CDR1 SGHRS and CDR2 YFSETQ. CDR3 length equals 12 residues. The CDR3 region is CASIGSTDTQYF.

V and J are TRBV12-3 or TRBV12-4 and TRBJ1-2; TCRdb selects TRBD1, and the lack of DNA leaves this call unchecked. The CDR3 extends over 13 amino acids. CDR3 region: CASSPGIPYGYTF.

The genes are TRBV4-1 and TRBJ1-1; TCRdb outputs TRBD1, but without DNA this stays unchecked. This CDR3 is 15 amino acids long. Germline V gives CDR1 MGHRA, CDR2 YSYEKL. The chain's CDR3 is CASSREQGLNTEAFF.

The rearrangement links TRBV7-9 to TRBJ1-5; no DNA is available, so the TRBD1 call from TCRdb remains unchecked. CDR3 size: 16 residues. Germline lookup yields CDR1 SEHNR and CDR2 FQNEAQ (reference sequence). The CDR3 region is CASSSTTGEYGQPQHF.

J is TRBJ2-7 and V is TRBV20-1; the TCRdb call, TRBD2, lacks DNA for checking. CDR1 and CDR2 from the germline V gene are DFQATT and SNEGSKA (reference sequence). The CDR3 covers 16 residues. CDR3 sequence: CSAPFGGETISYEQYF.

The V and J genes are TRBV6-5 and TRBJ1-1. Germline CDR1 reads MNHEY; CDR2 reads SVGAGI. The CDR3 loop spans 15 amino acids. CDR3 sequence: CASSYRTDRNTEAFF.

The chain has TRBV7-9 and TRBJ1-1. Germline V gives CDR1 SEHNR, CDR2 FQNEAQ (reference sequence). The CDR3 runs to 12 residues. CDR3: CASSLETAGAFF.

V and J are TRBV29-1 and TRBJ2-7; TCRdb gives TRBD2 as the D gene, but with no DNA this cannot be confirmed. The length of the CDR3 is 12 residues. Germline CDR1 SQVTM, CDR2 ANQGSEA. This chain's CDR3 is CSVLAGSYEQYF.

The chain uses TRBV18 and TRBJ2-1; no DNA is available, so the TRBD1 call from TCRdb remains unchecked. There are 17 residues in the CDR3. Germline V gene data show CDR1 as KGHSH and CDR2 as LQKENI. The CDR3 is CASSQEGQGAQSNEQFF.

CDR3 sequence reads: CASSLGSRQVDTGELFF. The chain employs TRBV7-2 and TRBJ2-2. Per germline, CDR1 SGHTA and CDR2 FQGNSA. This CDR3 has 17 residues. Drawing the rest from reference TRBV7-2 and TRBJ2-2, the complete variable domain is GAGVSQSPSNKVTEKGKDVELRCDPISGHTALYWYRQSLGQGLEFLIYFQGNSAPDKSGLPSDRFSAERTGGSVSTLTIQRTQQEDSAVYLCASSLGSRQVDTGELFFGEGSRLTVL.

The rearrangement joins TRBV12-3 or TRBV12-4 to TRBJ2-7. CDR3 size: 13 residues. The CDR3 protein is CASRGGRSYEQYF.

The chain links TRBV7-2 to TRBJ1-5; the TRBD1 assignment by TCRdb is unverifiable without DNA. The CDR3 spans 15 residues. Germline CDR1 and CDR2: SGHTA and FQGNSA. The CDR3 spells CASSLSGEDNQPQHF.

The V gene is TRBV5-5, the J gene TRBJ2-2. The CDR3 is 14 amino acids. Germline CDR1 reads SGHKS; CDR2 reads YYEKEE (reference sequence). The CDR3 spells CASSFRANTGELFF.

The CDR3 protein is CASSLPGGFDEQYF. The chain combines TRBV28 with TRBJ2-7. CDR3 length: 14 residues. Looked up from germline, CDR1 is MDHEN and CDR2 is SYDVKM. The variable domain in full, with the rest retrieved from reference TRBV28 and TRBJ2-7, is DVKVTQSSRYLVKRTGEKVFLECVQDMDHENMFWYRQDPGLGLRLIYFSYDVKMKEKGDIPEGYSVSREKKERFSLILESASTNQTSMYLCASSLPGGFDEQYFGPGTRLTVT.